One T cell receptor beta chain is described in this entry. Its antigen is not known. Relative to the germline gene, one junction end is altered; a read error may explain this. Germline V gene lookup returns CDR1 SSHAT and CDR2 FNYEAQ (reference sequence). This CDR3 is 14 amino acids long. This sample is part of a study of cytomegalovirus exposure and HLA in healthy donors. The PCR was carried out with 60 Vbeta primers and 13 Jbeta primers. TCRdb's copy holds only in-frame clones and misses some; the assay was immunoSEQ multiplex PCR. The table records 130,000 to 150,000 clones, approximately 84% of them present only once. The study's findings and limits: While the bulk of TCR sequences proved rare, some public TCRs turned up in many donors. The study designated about 180 TCR beta chains cytomegalovirus-associated.

The clonotype was recovered from a woman aged 55-70 years in good health and CMV-seropositive. The sequenced material came from PBMCs. The chain uses TRBV7-7 and TRBJ2-5; a possible D gene is TRBD2 (5 bases). The CDR3 protein is CASSFAPGQETQYF. CDR3 in DNA: TGTGCTAGCAGCTTCGCACCGGGACAAGAGACCCAGTACTTC.